The T cell receptor (beta chain) under discussion was sequenced for a study of radiation and T cells in renal cell carcinoma. Study observations and caveats: Dominant CDR3 motifs were more common in irradiated tumors than controls.

Treatment in this sample: 15 Gy SBRT to primary tumor, nephrectomy 4 weeks later. Nephrectomy followed 15 Gy stereotactic body radiation by 4 weeks. This CDR3 region has 14 residues. Germline lookup yields CDR1 ENHRY and CDR2 SYGVKD. The V gene end was trimmed by 6 bases and the J gene end by 2 bases; junction bases not matched to a gene: 5. Details on this clone: No antigen is known for it.

Using immunoSEQ multiplex PCR, the repertoire was profiled, and TCRdb retains in-frame clones only, with some absent. The sample includes under 20,000 clones, 60% to 75% seen only once; the top ten take about an eighth. Sequencing was performed on tumor tissue, taken from a patient whose treatment included radiotherapy and nephrectomy. The gene calls are TRBV10-3 and TRBJ1-1; the match to TRBD1 covers 8 bases. The TCR sequence derives from a woman aged 70 to 79 with renal cell carcinoma. The CDR3 sequence: CAIRAGTGNTEAFF. Here the CDR3 DNA reads TGTGCCATCAGAGCAGGGACAGGTAACACTGAAGCTTTCTTT.